These T cell receptor beta chains were read from a single sample in a study of metastatic and nonmetastatic thyroid tumors. TCRdb used MiXCR to call clones anew from the PCR reads. Of approximately 65,000 clones in the sample, about 3.8% were seen once. Specimen: blood. These receptors came from a female donor with papillary thyroid cancer or a benign thyroid nodule (not recorded which). Some clones in this sample may be carry-over from other donors' samples. Both conserved end residues are part of each CDR3. The D gene is left open where the match is weak. Size values are once, few and many counts, or a class for expanded clones, and some rows have none.

clone_size,cdr3_length,d_call,v_call,j_call,cdr3_nt,cdr3_aa
many,15,TRBD2,TRBV19,TRBJ2-3,TGTGCCAGTAGTATATCGACTAGCGGAGCAGATACGCAGTATTTT,CASSISTSGADTQYF
few,15,.,TRBV12-3/TRBV12-4,TRBJ2-6,TGTGCCAGCAGCCTCGGGGGCGGTGGGGCCAACGTCCTGACTTTC,CASSLGGGGANVLTF
few,15,TRBD1,TRBV12-3/TRBV12-4,TRBJ1-6,TGTGCCAGCAGTTTTGGGGACAGGACCTATTCACCCCTCCACTTT,CASSFGDRTYSPLHF
few,12,.,TRBV24-1,TRBJ2-1,TGTGCCACCAGTGACCAAGACAATGAGCAGTTCTTC,CATSDQDNEQFF
.,13,.,TRBV6-2/TRBV6-3,TRBJ2-5,TGTGCCAGCAGCCCTGACTACCAAGAGACCCAGTACTTC,CASSPDYQETQYF
many,15,.,TRBV7-8,TRBJ1-3,TGTGCCAGCAGCTGGGATAACAGGGAAGGAAACACCATATATTTT,CASSWDNREGNTIYF
.,13,.,TRBV7-2,TRBJ2-1,TGTGCCAGCAGCTTTGGCCGGCACAATGAGGAGTTCTTC,CASSFGRHNEEFF
many,13,TRBD1,TRBV24-1,TRBJ1-1,TGTGCCACCAGTGAGACGAACAGGGGAACGGCTTTCTTT,CATSETNRGTAFF
.,13,.,TRBV5-1,TRBJ1-2,TGCGCCAGCAGCTTTGAGTCAGGCTATGGCTACACCTTC,CASSFESGYGYTF
few,14,.,TRBV28,TRBJ2-7,TGTGCCAGCACCAGATCCGGGGGTCGGAACGAGCAGTGCTTC,CASTRSGGRNEQCF
.,16,TRBD1,TRBV12-3/TRBV12-4,TRBJ2-1,TGTGCCAGCAGTTTCCAGGGGGCGGGTCACGGGGATGAGCAGTTCTTC,CASSFQGAGHGDEQFF
.,14,TRBD2,TRBV6-9,TRBJ2-1,TGTGCCAGCAGCTACAACAGGCGGGGGGACGAGAAGTTCTTC,CASSYNRRGDEKFF
many,16,.,TRBV5-1,TRBJ1-6,TGCGCCAGCAGCCCGCGATCGGCGGACAGTAATTCACCCCTCCACTTT,CASSPRSADSNSPLHF
many,13,.,TRBV2,TRBJ1-5,TGTGCCAGCGGGCCGGACCACGGACAGCCCCAGCATTTT,CASGPDHGQPQHF
.,13,.,TRBV5-1,TRBJ1-2,TGCGCCAGCAGCTCCGCCCCGGGGGAGGGCTACACCTTC,CASSSAPGEGYTF
.,14,TRBD2,TRBV6-1,TRBJ2-2,TGTGCCAGCCGGCGGGAGGGCGAGACCGAGGAACTGTTTTTT,CASRREGETEELFF
.,14,.,TRBV4-2,TRBJ2-7,TGTGCCAGCAGCCAAGACCCCTCCTCTGGGGAGCAGTACTTC,CASSQDPSSGEQYF
.,19,TRBD1,TRBV5-1,TRBJ2-7,TGCGCCAGCAGATATCTCCTGGACAGGGGGATTAGCGGGAACTACGAGCAGTACTTC,CASRYLLDRGISGNYEQYF
few,12,.,TRBV19,TRBJ1-2,TGTGCCACCACAGGGCTCCACTATGGCTACACCTTC,CATTGLHYGYTF
many,14,.,TRBV6-1,TRBJ1-6,TGTGCCAGCAGACCCGGGACGGATAATTCACCCCTCCACTTT,CASRPGTDNSPLHF
many,14,TRBD1,TRBV20-1,TRBJ1-5,TGCAGTGCCGAAGAGGGGGCTGCAAGCCAGCCCCAGCATTTT,CSAEEGAASQPQHF
many,13,.,TRBV5-5,TRBJ1-1,TGTGCCAGCAGCTACAATACGAACACTGAAGCTTTCTTT,CASSYNTNTEAFF
few,15,.,TRBV5-5,TRBJ2-7,TGTGCCAGCAGTCAGAAGATCGGCTACTCCTACGAGCAGTACTTC,CASSQKIGYSYEQYF
few,15,.,TRBV27,TRBJ1-4,TGTGCCAGCAGTGCAGACAGTCAGGCTAATGAAAAACTGTTTTTT,CASSADSQANEKLFF
many,13,.,TRBV30,TRBJ2-6,TGTGCCTCCGACTGGACTGGGGCCAACGTCCTGACTTTC,CASDWTGANVLTF
many,12,TRBD1,TRBV18,TRBJ1-2,TGTGCCAGCTCACCGGACAGGGCTGGCTACACCTTC,CASSPDRAGYTF
.,18,TRBD1,TRBV24-1,TRBJ1-5,TGCGCCACCAGCGATTCGAAGGCCGGTACAGGGGAAGATCAGCCCCAGCATTTT,CATSDSKAGTGEDQPQHF
many,17,TRBD2,TRBV7-9,TRBJ2-1,TGTGCCAGCAGCTTAGATCGGGGGCTAGCGGGTGTTATTGAGCAGTTCTTC,CASSLDRGLAGVIEQFF
many,16,TRBD2,TRBV7-2,TRBJ2-1,TGTGCCAGCAGCTTAGAGAGCGGGATCTCCTACAATGAGCAGTTCTTC,CASSLESGISYNEQFF
few,16,TRBD1,TRBV7-9,TRBJ2-3,TGTGCCAGCAACCCGGGACAGGGGGCGCTTACAGATACGCAGTATTTT,CASNPGQGALTDTQYF
.,15,TRBD2,TRBV12-3/TRBV12-4,TRBJ2-1,TGTGCCAGCAGCCTAGGAGGAGCGGGAGGGCCCTCGCAGTTCTTC,CASSLGGAGGPSQFF
.,16,.,TRBV6-2/TRBV6-3,TRBJ2-2,TGTGCCAGCAGTTACTCGTGGACTTCTCCCGTCGGGGAGCTGTTTTTT,CASSYSWTSPVGELFF
.,16,.,TRBV6-1,TRBJ1-3,TGTGCCAGCAGTGAAGGGGCAGGGCGGTCTGGAAACACCATATATTTT,CASSEGAGRSGNTIYF
many,12,.,TRBV6-1,TRBJ1-4,TGTGCCAGCGGCCAACAAATTGTAAAACTGTTTTTT,CASGQQIVKLFF
.,15,TRBD1,TRBV6-1,TRBJ2-3,TGTGCCAGCAGTGACCGGGACAGGGGCACAGATACGCAGTATTTT,CASSDRDRGTDTQYF
many,16,.,TRBV7-2,TRBJ1-2,TGTGCCAGCAGCTTAGTGGCAGTCCCCACCAACTATGGCTACACCTTC,CASSLVAVPTNYGYTF
many,15,.,TRBV6-1,TRBJ1-2,TGTGCCAGCAGAGGATGGCAGGGTGGGCTGTTGGGCTACACCTTC,CASRGWQGGLLGYTF
many,15,.,TRBV2,TRBJ1-5,TGTGCCAGCAGTGCGAACAGGGCTAACAATCAGCCCCAGCATTTT,CASSANRANNQPQHF
.,14,.,TRBV20-1,TRBJ1-2,TGCAGTGCTAGAAGGGGCTACGAGCACTATGGCTACACCTTC,CSARRGYEHYGYTF
many,13,TRBD1,TRBV5-8,TRBJ2-5,TGTGCCAGCAGCCTGGACAGGCAAGAGACCCAGTACTTC,CASSLDRQETQYF
many,15,TRBD1,TRBV19,TRBJ1-2,TGTGCCAGTACCCCCCCAGGGGGGCGAAACTATGGCTACACCTTC,CASTPPGGRNYGYTF
few,13,.,TRBV5-1,TRBJ1-2,TGCGCCAGCAGCTTAGCCGCTGCGTCGGGCTACACCTTC,CASSLAAASGYTF
many,14,TRBD1,TRBV19,TRBJ2-7,TGTGCCAGTAGTATAACGACAGGGGTTTTCGAGCAGTACTTC,CASSITTGVFEQYF
.,14,.,TRBV20-1,TRBJ1-5,TGCAGTGCTAGAGGTTCGGAAGGGGGGCAGCCCCAGCATTTT,CSARGSEGGQPQHF
many,17,TRBD2,TRBV2,TRBJ2-5,TGTGCCAGCAGTGAAGTAATGGGACTAGCGGGGGGGTCGGTCCAGTACTTC,CASSEVMGLAGGSVQYF
many,13,.,TRBV24-1,TRBJ2-5,TGTGCCACCAGTGAGGGGTCTCAAGAGACCCAGTACTTC,CATSEGSQETQYF
many,14,.,TRBV6-1,TRBJ2-7,TGTGCCAGCAGTGAACCCGCCACAGGTGGGGAGCAGTACTTC,CASSEPATGGEQYF
many,18,.,TRBV4-1,TRBJ1-3,TGCGCCAGCAGCCAAGGGCGACAGGCTTCATTCTCTGGAAACACCATATATTTT,CASSQGRQASFSGNTIYF
many,15,TRBD2,TRBV9,TRBJ2-3,TGTGCCAGCAGCATCTTAGCGGGAGACACAGATACGCAGTATTTT,CASSILAGDTDTQYF
few,13,TRBD1,TRBV12-3/TRBV12-4,TRBJ2-1,TGTGCCAGCAGGATTGGACAGGGAGATGAGCAGTTCTTC,CASRIGQGDEQFF
many,15,TRBD2,TRBV20-1,TRBJ2-4,TGCAGTGCTATACCTAGCGGGGGGGGCCGGAACATTCAGTACTTC,CSAIPSGGGRNIQYF
few,14,TRBD1,TRBV6-1,TRBJ2-1,TGTGCCAGCAGGGACAGGGGGGCCTACAATGAGCAGTTCTTC,CASRDRGAYNEQFF
.,18,TRBD2,TRBV6-2/TRBV6-3,TRBJ2-2,TGTGCCAGCAGTACCGGGGATAGCGGGGCGATGGGCACCGGGGAGCTGTTTTTT,CASSTGDSGAMGTGELFF
few,11,.,TRBV20-1,TRBJ2-7,TGCAGTGCTAGTTCGGCCACCCCGCAGTACTTC,CSASSATPQYF
few,17,.,TRBV28,TRBJ1-3,TGTGCCAGAAGTCCACCGGGGGCCGCCAACCCTGGAAACACCATATATTTT,CARSPPGAANPGNTIYF